The clone carrying this T cell receptor (beta chain) has a count of ten or more. Its antigen is unidentified. A TCRbeta library incorporating unique molecular identifiers was prepared. TCRdb used MiXCR to reprocess the PCR reads, holding one entry per CDR3 protein. The data show 220,000 or so distinct CDR3 sequences, around 7.8% seen once. J lost 5 bases, V lost 3 bases, and 0 bases had no gene match. CDR1 is LNHDA, CDR2 SQIVND, per germline (reference sequence). CDR3 length: 14 residues. This entry comes from a study of T-cell reconstitution after alpha-beta-depleted transplantation in children. Findings and caveats of the study: Newly produced T cells mostly provided counts and TCRbeta diversity after one year, as hyperexpanded clones declined.

This chain connects TRBV19 to TRBJ2-2; 10 bases are a match to TRBD2. This TCR came from a male patient between 5 and 17 years old who had a stem cell transplant for acute lymphoblastic leukemia, so the T cells may come from the graft donor. This sample comprised PBMCs, mostly from graft donor cells, obtained 180 days after TCRalphabeta/CD19-depleted stem cell transplant. CDR3 sequence: CASSMGLATGELFF. The CDR3 DNA follows: TGTGCCAGTAGTATGGGACTAGCGACCGGGGAGCTGTTTTTT.